A single sample gave rise to the 13 T cell receptor beta chains below, sequenced in a study of T cell changes during pregnancy in multiple sclerosis. Produced via immunoSEQ multiplex PCR; TCRdb's table is partial and in-frame only. The sample holds about 64,000 clones, 90% seen once. Specimen: peripheral blood, collected in the second trimester of pregnancy. The source is a female donor in good health, enrolled as a control in a pregnancy study.

The chain is built from TRBV6-6 and TRBJ1-1; D ambiguous. CDR1 and CDR2 from the germline V gene are MNHNY and SVGAGI (reference sequence). Trimming cost V 2 bases and J 4 bases, with 8 bases left between them. This CDR3 comprises 13 residues. Here the CDR3 DNA reads TGTGCCAGCAGTTACACCGGTAGCACTGAAGCTTTCTTT. This sequence encodes CASSYTGSTEAFF.

The V and J genes are TRBV7-9 and TRBJ2-3, with D hard to call. V lost 5 bases, J lost 1 base, and 10 bases lay in between. The CDR3 consists of 14 residues. Looked up from germline, CDR1 is SEHNR and CDR2 is FQNEAQ (reference sequence). CDR3 nucleotide sequence: TGTGCCAGCAGCCAAAGTAGTGGCACAGATACGCAGTATTTT. Its translation: CASSQSSGTDTQYF.

The chain combines TRBV28 with TRBJ1-3; D ambiguous. The CDR3 sequence is 15 residues long. V was shortened by 5 bases and J by 4 bases, with 15 bases between the two germline ends. CDR1 is MDHEN, CDR2 SYDVKM, per germline. CDR3 amino acids: CASSRGLVGGNTIYF. The CDR3 nucleotides read TGTGCCAGCAGTCGAGGGCTTGTCGGAGGAAACACCATATATTTT. The full variable domain, in which reference TRBV28 and TRBJ1-3 provide the parts outside the CDR3, is DVKVTQSSRYLVKRTGEKVFLECVQDMDHENMFWYRQDPGLGLRLIYFSYDVKMKEKGDIPEGYSVSREKKERFSLILESASTNQTSMYLCASSRGLVGGNTIYFGEGSWLTVV.

V gene TRBV27 combines with J gene TRBJ1-5, with a weak D call TRBD1 (5 bases). Germline CDR1 is MNHEY and CDR2 is SMNVEV (reference sequence). The CDR3 spans 13 residues. Deletions cut 5 bases from V and 7 bases from J, with 12 bases between. CDR3 sequence reads: CASSPTVRQPQHF. Here the CDR3 DNA reads TGTGCCAGCAGTCCGACAGTAAGGCAGCCCCAGCATTTT.

The V and J genes are TRBV15 and TRBJ1-1, with D possibly being TRBD1 (5 bases). The CDR3 runs 14 residues. Between the trimmed V and J ends, which lost 2 bases and 2 bases, there was a span of 9 bases. CDR1 and CDR2 from the germline V gene are LNHNV and YYDKDF (reference sequence). CDR3: CATSRRGFNTEAFF. CDR3 DNA: TGTGCCACCAGCAGACGGGGGTTCAACACTGAAGCTTTCTTT.

V is TRBV6-1 and J is TRBJ1-5; 7 bases fit TRBD1. Germline V lookup: CDR1 MNHNS, CDR2 SASEGT. Losses at the gene ends were 3 bases for V and 2 bases for J; bases not matched to a gene: 7. CDR3 length: 16 residues. The CDR3 region has the DNA TGTGCCAGCAGTGATAGACAGGGTATGGGCAATCAGCCCCAGCATTTT. Amino acids: CASSDRQGMGNQPQHF.

V gene TRBV7-9 combines with J gene TRBJ1-5; 12 bases align to TRBD1. Germline V lookup: CDR1 SEHNR, CDR2 FQNEAQ (reference sequence). The CDR3 spans 16 residues. The V segment lost 4 bases and the J segment 7 bases; nucleotides outside the gene matches: 8. For the CDR3, the DNA is TGTGCCAGCAGCTCCGCGGGACAGGGGGCAGAGCAGCCCCAGCATTTT. Its translation: CASSSAGQGAEQPQHF.

This sequence joins TRBV15 and TRBJ2-5; 11 bases map to TRBD1. V lost 2 bases to trimming and J lost 5 bases; unmatched junction nucleotides: 1. Per the germline V gene, CDR1 is LNHNV and CDR2 is YYDKDF (reference sequence). This CDR3 contains 14 residues. The CDR3 here is CATSRRDRGETQYF. CDR3 nucleotide sequence: TGTGCCACCAGCAGACGGGACAGGGGGGAGACCCAGTACTTC.

This sequence joins TRBV2 and TRBJ2-5; 11 bases align to TRBD1. Germline CDR1 SNHLY, CDR2 FYNNEI. J gave up 5 bases and V 10 bases, and 12 bases lay outside the gene matches. This CDR3 is 15 amino acids long. The CDR3 protein is CATQIGQGAWETQYF. The CDR3 DNA reads TGTGCCACCCAAATAGGACAGGGGGCGTGGGAGACCCAGTACTTC.

This chain joins TRBV9 and TRBJ2-3, with D unresolved. CDR3 size: 14 residues. V lost 0 bases and J lost 6, with 11 bases in between. From germline, CDR1 is SGDLS and CDR2 YYNGEE. The CDR3 is CASSVAHQLDTQYF. Here the CDR3 DNA reads TGTGCCAGCAGCGTAGCCCACCAACTGGATACGCAGTATTTT.

This sequence joins TRBV2 and TRBJ1-4; TRBD1 matches 7 bases. The germline CDR1 and CDR2 sequences are SNHLY and FYNNEI. CDR3 length: 14 residues. V lost 5 bases, J lost 4 bases, and 4 bases stayed unmatched. CDR3 bases: TGTGCCAGCAGTCGGGACAGCTTTAATGAAAAACTGTTTTTT. Its protein is CASSRDSFNEKLFF.

J is TRBJ1-3 and V is TRBV6-5; a weak D match, TRBD1 (5 bases). Germline assignment: CDR1 MNHEY and CDR2 SVGAGI. Trimming shortened V by 0 bases and J by 2 bases, and 8 bases separated the two germline ends. The CDR3 loop spans 15 amino acids. The CDR3 nucleotides read TGTGCCAGCAGTTACTCGAAAGGGGCTGGAAACACCATATATTTT. Translating gives CASSYSKGAGNTIYF.

The chain carries TRBV27 and TRBJ1-1; D perhaps matches TRBD1 (6 bases). There are 12 residues in the CDR3. With 7 bases removed from V and 10 bases from J, the gap between germline ends came to 16 bases. In germline, CDR1 is MNHEY, CDR2 SMNVEV (reference sequence). CDR3 in amino acids: CASTEGSGAAFF. CDR3 DNA sequence: TGTGCCAGCACTGAGGGGTCAGGGGCAGCTTTCTTT.